The following is a TCR beta chain sequence with its context. A clone one base away is much larger, so this may be a read error. The length of the CDR3 is 13 residues. The V and J ends lost 5 bases and 2 bases, in that order; junction bases with no gene match: 6. From germline, CDR1 is SQVTM and CDR2 ANQGSEA. The entry originates in a study of identical twins. TCRdb recomputed calls from the 5' RACE reads with MiXCR, one row per CDR3 protein. The sample records around 1.7 million distinct CDR3 sequences, roughly a third being singletons. V usage is TRBV29-1 and J usage is TRBJ2-7; TRBD1 matches 7 bases. Sequencing input: cord blood. This clonotype was obtained from a newborn girl in good health. This CDR3 is CSVFDRAAYEQYF. CDR3 bases: TGCAGCGTTTTCGACAGGGCTGCCTACGAGCAGTACTTC.